This passage covers 22 T cell receptor beta chains from one sample sequenced in a study of blood T cell repertoires in COVID-19. Some clones are missing from TCRdb's copy, which holds only in-frame ones; the method was immunoSEQ multiplex PCR. The data contain 150,000 or so clones, roughly 73% of them singletons. The specimen sequenced was peripheral blood. The receptors stem from a woman aged 50 to 65 with active or convalescent COVID-19.

The chain is built from TRBV19 and TRBJ2-1; 8 nucleotides match TRBD1. The CDR3 is made up of 16 amino acids. V shed 6 bases and J 2 bases; nucleotides not matched to a gene: 9. The germline V gene encodes CDR1 LNHDA and CDR2 SQIVND (reference sequence). CDR3 nucleotides: TGTGCCAGTAGACAAACCGGGACAGGAGCCTACAATGAGCAGTTCTTC. It yields the protein CASRQTGTGAYNEQFF.

This clone came up a few times. This chain connects TRBV7-9 to TRBJ2-1; D is perhaps TRBD1 (5 bases). Germline V gene data show CDR1 as SEHNR and CDR2 as FQNEAQ (reference sequence). CDR3 length equals 16 residues. V lost 2 bases and J lost 4, with 15 bases in between. CDR3 sequence (DNA): TGTGCCAGCAGCTTATCGGTACAGGCGTCGTACAATGAGCAGTTCTTC. This sequence encodes CASSLSVQASYNEQFF.

Only a few counts were recorded for this clone. The chain combines TRBV29-1 with TRBJ1-5; 11 bases map to TRBD1. The trim removed 6 bases at V and 7 bases at J, leaving 5 bases unmatched. Germline lookup yields CDR1 SQVTM and CDR2 ANQGSEA. The CDR3 contains 13 residues. CDR3 loop: CSVGGQGDQPQHF. Here the CDR3 DNA reads TGCAGCGTGGGGGGACAGGGGGACCAGCCCCAGCATTTT.

The chain uses TRBV21-1 and TRBJ1-2; TRBD1 is the table's D call and was not checked against the DNA. TRBV21-1 is described as a pseudogene. This CDR3 spans 13 amino acids. CDR3 loop: CASSKCGTGGRAF. Here the CDR3 DNA reads TGTGCCAGCAGCAAATGTGGGACAGGGGGTAGGGCCTTC.

The chain employs TRBV3-1 (or the pseudogene TRBV3-2) and TRBJ2-7; possible D gene TRBD1, 5 bases. V shed 1 base and J shed 1 base, with 8 bases lying between them. The germline V gene has CDR1 LGHDT and CDR2 YNNKEL (reference sequence). The CDR3 contains 14 residues. As DNA, the CDR3 is TGTGCCAGCAGCCAAGGGGGCAAGTCCTACGAGCAGTACTTC. This encodes CASSQGGKSYEQYF.

V is TRBV7-2 and J is TRBJ1-3; no definite D call. Per germline, CDR1 SGHTA and CDR2 FQGNSA. Trimming removed 2 bases at V and 0 bases at J, with 5 bases between. The CDR3 extends over 14 amino acids. CDR3 coding DNA: TGTGCCAGCAGCTTATCCGGCTCTGGAAACACCATATATTTT. Protein: CASSLSGSGNTIYF.

This clone was counted many times. This chain connects TRBV7-9 to TRBJ2-7, with 10 bases aligning to TRBD1. The trim removed 5 bases at V and 3 bases at J, leaving 10 bases unmatched. CDR1 is SEHNR and CDR2 is FQNEAQ in the germline V gene (reference sequence). This CDR3 is 16 amino acids long. CDR3 in amino acids: CASSATGQGVFYEQYF. The DNA for the CDR3 is TGTGCCAGCAGCGCCACCGGACAGGGGGTGTTCTACGAGCAGTACTTC.

The CDR3 DNA is TGTGCCAGTAGTACAGGGCCTGGGACTAATGAAAAACTGTTTTTT. It encodes CASSTGPGTNEKLFF. This sequence joins TRBV19 and TRBJ1-4, with D possibly being TRBD1 (5 bases). There are 15 residues in the CDR3. Germline CDR1 reads LNHDA; CDR2 reads SQIVND (reference sequence). With 4 bases removed from V and 2 bases from J, the gap between germline ends came to 11 bases.

This chain links TRBV19 with TRBJ1-4, with TRBD1 identical over 7 bases. The CDR3 runs 15 residues. Losses at the gene ends were 4 bases for V and 8 bases for J; bases not matched to a gene: 10. Germline V gene data show CDR1 as LNHDA and CDR2 as SQIVND (reference sequence). The CDR3, as DNA: TGTGCCAGTAGTAGCCCCGGGACAGAGGAAGAAAAACTGTTTTTT. Encoded protein: CASSSPGTEEEKLFF.

The rearrangement uses TRBV5-1 and TRBJ2-2; no clear D. The CDR3 is made up of 13 amino acids. V dropped 4 bases and J dropped 0 bases, with 4 bases sitting between them. Germline V lookup: CDR1 SGHRS, CDR2 YFSETQ. The CDR3 reads CASSPANTGELFF. The CDR3 bases are TGCGCCAGCAGCCCGGCGAACACCGGGGAGCTGTTTTTT.

The table lists this clone with a count of one. The chain combines TRBV18 with TRBJ1-3; TRBD1 matches at 7 bases. Germline assignment: CDR1 KGHSH and CDR2 LQKENI. This CDR3 comprises 16 residues. J lost 0 bases, V lost 3 bases, and 5 bases had no gene match. CDR3 DNA: TGTGCCAGCTCACCCTCGGGACAGTCCTCTGGAAACACCATATATTTT. It translates to CASSPSGQSSGNTIYF. Based on the CDR3 plus reference TRBV18 and TRBJ1-3, the full variable domain is NAGVMQNPRHLVRRRGQEARLRCSPMKGHSHVYWYRQLPEEGLKFMVYLQKENIIDESGMPKERFSAEFPKEGPSILRIQQVVRGDSAAYFCASSPSGQSSGNTIYFGEGSWLTVV.

The rearrangement links TRBV7-8 to TRBJ1-1; D unclear. Trimming removed 5 bases at V and 11 bases at J, with 15 bases between. From germline, CDR1 is SGHVS and CDR2 FQNEAQ. This CDR3 spans 12 amino acids. The CDR3 spells CASSRDLGGAFF. The CDR3 DNA follows: TGTGCCAGCAGCCGAGACCTTGGCGGGGCTTTCTTT.

The V gene is TRBV7-2, the J gene TRBJ1-2; a weak D match, TRBD1 (5 bases). Germline V lookup: CDR1 SGHTA, CDR2 FQGNSA. CDR3 size: 14 residues. The germline V and J ends were trimmed by 1 base and 2 bases, with 8 bases remaining between them. CDR3 DNA sequence: TGTGCCAGCAGCTTAGTTCGGGGGAACTATGGCTACACCTTC. Protein product: CASSLVRGNYGYTF.

This clone has only one observation. V is TRBV19 and J is TRBJ1-2, with D possibly TRBD1 on 5 matching bases. Trimming stripped 3 bases from V and 2 bases from J, with 13 bases between. Germline loops: CDR1 LNHDA, CDR2 SQIVND (reference sequence). CDR3 size: 15 residues. The DNA for the CDR3 is TGTGCCAGTAGTATTGAGGCGGAGGGGAACTATGGCTACACCTTC. Protein sequence: CASSIEAEGNYGYTF.

The V call is TRBV10-3, the J call TRBJ1-6; 7 bases match TRBD1. Trimming took 0 bases from V and 4 from J; bases not matched to a gene: 3. The V gene's germline CDR1 is ENHRY and CDR2 SYGVKD. The CDR3 is 16 residues long. The CDR3 DNA reads TGTGCCATCAGTGAGTCGAAGGGACAGTATAATTCACCCCTCCACTTT. As protein: CAISESKGQYNSPLHF.

This clone was seen once. The rearrangement uses TRBV27 and TRBJ2-2; 11 bases fit TRBD1. CDR3 size: 15 residues. The germline CDR1 and CDR2 sequences are MNHEY and SMNVEV (reference sequence). J gave up 6 bases and V 7 bases, and 7 bases lay outside the gene matches. The CDR3 is CASTARGQGAGELFF. CDR3 nucleotides: TGTGCCAGCACCGCACGGGGACAGGGGGCCGGGGAGCTGTTTTTT.

The chain recombines TRBV13 with TRBJ1-6, with 7 bases lining up with TRBD1. This CDR3 has 14 amino acids. After removal of 4 bases from V and 6 bases from J, the junction contained 3 bases not matched to a gene. CDR1 PRHDT and CDR2 FYEKMQ come from the germline V gene (reference sequence). CDR3 nucleotide sequence: TGTGCCAGCAGCTCGACAGGGTCTAATTCACCCCTCCACTTT. Protein sequence: CASSSTGSNSPLHF.

The chain's CDR3 is CASSLKGLGTEAFF. The DNA for the CDR3 is TGTGCCAGCAGCTTAAAGGGGCTGGGGACTGAAGCTTTCTTT. The rearrangement joins TRBV7-9 to TRBJ1-1; D perhaps matches TRBD1 (5 bases). Per the germline V gene, CDR1 is SEHNR and CDR2 is FQNEAQ (reference sequence). V dropped 2 bases and J dropped 5 bases, with 12 bases sitting between them. This CDR3 has 14 residues. The whole variable domain, filled in from reference TRBV7-9 and TRBJ1-1, reads DTGVSQNPRHKITKRGQNVTFRCDPISEHNRLYWYRQTLGQGPEFLTYFQNEAQLEKSRLLSDRFSAERPKGSFSTLEIQRTEQGDSAMYLCASSLKGLGTEAFFGQGTRLTVV.

The CDR3 DNA reads TGTGCCTGGAGTGTAATGGGGGGTCAGCCCCAGCATTTT. Translated: CAWSVMGGQPQHF. This rearrangement joins TRBV30 to TRBJ1-5; D is perhaps TRBD1 (5 bases). Per germline, CDR1 GTSNPN and CDR2 SVGIG (reference sequence). Trimming shortened V by 0 bases and J by 6 bases, and 9 bases separated the two germline ends. The CDR3 runs to 13 residues.

The rearrangement joins TRBV2 to TRBJ2-5; D perhaps matches TRBD2 (5 bases). V was shortened by 5 bases and J by 5 bases, with 15 bases between the two germline ends. Germline CDR1 reads SNHLY; CDR2 reads FYNNEI. This CDR3 has 14 amino acids. CDR3 bases: TGTGCCAGCAGTTTCTTAGCGCGAGGGGAGACCCAGTACTTC. Translated: CASSFLARGETQYF.

This chain joins TRBV29-1 and TRBJ2-1; D may be TRBD1 (5 bases). The CDR3 length is 14 residues. Trimming pared 5 bases from V and 2 bases from J, leaving 13 bases between. CDR1 is SQVTM, CDR2 ANQGSEA, per germline. This CDR3 is CSVFPGKTYNEQFF. In DNA, the CDR3 is TGCAGCGTTTTCCCAGGGAAAACCTACAATGAGCAGTTCTTC.

This clone appeared a few times. The chain couples TRBV21-1 to TRBJ2-1; the DNA was not compared with TRBD2, the D call given in the table. TRBV21-1 is given as a pseudogene. The CDR3 is 14 amino acids. In DNA form, the CDR3 reads TGTGCCAGCAGCAACGAGAGGGTCCGAAGTGAGCAGTTCTTC. Amino acid sequence: CASSNERVRSEQFF.